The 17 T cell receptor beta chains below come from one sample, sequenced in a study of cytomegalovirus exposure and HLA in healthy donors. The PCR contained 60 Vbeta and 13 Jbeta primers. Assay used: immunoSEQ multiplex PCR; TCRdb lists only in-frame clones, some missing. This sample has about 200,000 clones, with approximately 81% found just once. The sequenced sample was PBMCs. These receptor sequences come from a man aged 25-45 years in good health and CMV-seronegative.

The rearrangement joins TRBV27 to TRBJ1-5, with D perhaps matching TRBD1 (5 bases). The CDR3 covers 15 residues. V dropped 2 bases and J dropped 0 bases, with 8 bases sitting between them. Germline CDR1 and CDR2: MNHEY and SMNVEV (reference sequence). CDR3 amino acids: CASSLRGNSNQPQHF. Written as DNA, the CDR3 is TGTGCCAGCAGTTTAAGGGGTAATAGCAATCAGCCCCAGCATTTT.

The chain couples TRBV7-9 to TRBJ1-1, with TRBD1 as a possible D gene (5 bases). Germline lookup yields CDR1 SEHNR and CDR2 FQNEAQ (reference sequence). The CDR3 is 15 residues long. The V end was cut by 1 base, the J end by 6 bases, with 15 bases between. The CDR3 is CASSLVAGMRPEAFF. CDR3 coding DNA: TGTGCCAGCAGCTTAGTGGCAGGGATGCGGCCTGAAGCTTTCTTT.

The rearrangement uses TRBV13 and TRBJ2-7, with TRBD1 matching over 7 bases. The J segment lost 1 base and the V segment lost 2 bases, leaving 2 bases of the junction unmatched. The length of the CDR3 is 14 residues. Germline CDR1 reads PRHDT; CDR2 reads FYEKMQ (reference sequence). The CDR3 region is CASSLWTGSYEQYF. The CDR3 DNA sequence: TGTGCCAGCAGCTTATGGACAGGATCCTACGAGCAGTACTTC.

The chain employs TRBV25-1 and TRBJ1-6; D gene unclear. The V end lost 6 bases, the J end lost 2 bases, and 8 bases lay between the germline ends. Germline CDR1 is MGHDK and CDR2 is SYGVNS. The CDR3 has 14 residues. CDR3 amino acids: CASRPGTYNSPLHF. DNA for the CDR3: TGTGCCAGCAGGCCCGGGACCTATAATTCACCCCTCCACTTT.

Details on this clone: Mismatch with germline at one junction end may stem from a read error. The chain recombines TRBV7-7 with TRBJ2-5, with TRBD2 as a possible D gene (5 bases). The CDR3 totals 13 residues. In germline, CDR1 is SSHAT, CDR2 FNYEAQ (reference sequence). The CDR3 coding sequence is TGTGCTAGCAGCTTAGTAGGTAGCGACACCCAGTACTTC. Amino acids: CASSLVGSDTQYF.

The CDR3 region has the DNA TGTGCCAGCAGCGTAGGGGGAGCGGGGGGGTTCCCCTTCCCCGATACGCAGTATTTT. It encodes CASSVGGAGGFPFPDTQYF. V and J are TRBV9 and TRBJ2-3, with 10 bases identical to TRBD2. Trimming at V came to 0 bases and at J to 6 bases, leaving 16 bases not matched to a gene. The CDR3 consists of 19 residues. Germline lookup yields CDR1 SGDLS and CDR2 YYNGEE.

Here the CDR3 DNA reads TGTGCCAGCAGTGATGGAGCGGGGGGGCCTTTTGAGCAGTTCTTC. Translating it yields CASSDGAGGPFEQFF. The chain recombines TRBV6-1 with TRBJ2-1; 10 bases fit TRBD2. The CDR3 is made up of 15 amino acids. Germline assignment: CDR1 MNHNS and CDR2 SASEGT. V shed 3 bases, J shed 9 bases, and the junction held 8 bases outside the gene matches.

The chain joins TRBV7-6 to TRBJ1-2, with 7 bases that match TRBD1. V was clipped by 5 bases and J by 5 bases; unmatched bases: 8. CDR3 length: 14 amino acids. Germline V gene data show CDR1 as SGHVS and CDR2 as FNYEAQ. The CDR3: CASSRTTGTYGYTF. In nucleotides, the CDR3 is TGTGCCAGCAGCCGCACGACAGGGACTTATGGCTACACCTTC.

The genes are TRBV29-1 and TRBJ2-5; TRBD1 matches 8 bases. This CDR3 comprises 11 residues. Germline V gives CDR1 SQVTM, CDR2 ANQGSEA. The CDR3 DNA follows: TGCTCCTCAGGGGGCCCAGAGACCCAGTACTTC. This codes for CSSGGPETQYF.

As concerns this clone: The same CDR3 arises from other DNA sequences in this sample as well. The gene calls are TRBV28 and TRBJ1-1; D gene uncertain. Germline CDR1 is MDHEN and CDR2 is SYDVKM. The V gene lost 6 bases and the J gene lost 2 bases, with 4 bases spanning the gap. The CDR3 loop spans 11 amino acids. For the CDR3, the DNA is TGTGCCAGCAGCCAAAACACTGAAGCTTTCTTT. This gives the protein CASSQNTEAFF.

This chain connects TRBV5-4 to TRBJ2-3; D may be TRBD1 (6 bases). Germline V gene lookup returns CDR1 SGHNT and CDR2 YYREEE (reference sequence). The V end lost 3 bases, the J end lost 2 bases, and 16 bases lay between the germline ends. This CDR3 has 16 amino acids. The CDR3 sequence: CASSSGQWGTTDTQYF. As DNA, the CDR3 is TGTGCCAGCAGCTCCGGACAGTGGGGGACCACAGATACGCAGTATTTT.

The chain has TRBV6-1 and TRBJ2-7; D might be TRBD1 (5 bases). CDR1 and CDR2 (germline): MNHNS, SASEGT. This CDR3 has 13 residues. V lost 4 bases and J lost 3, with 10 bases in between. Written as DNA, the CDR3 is TGTGCCAGCAGTGTGGGCAGGGACTACGAGCAGTACTTC. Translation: CASSVGRDYEQYF.

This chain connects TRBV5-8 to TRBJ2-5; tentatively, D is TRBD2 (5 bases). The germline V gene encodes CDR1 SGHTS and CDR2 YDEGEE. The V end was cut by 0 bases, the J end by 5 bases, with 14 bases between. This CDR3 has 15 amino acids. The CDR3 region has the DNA TGTGCCAGCAGCTTGGGAGGGTTTTATGCGGAGACCCAGTACTTC. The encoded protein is CASSLGGFYAETQYF.

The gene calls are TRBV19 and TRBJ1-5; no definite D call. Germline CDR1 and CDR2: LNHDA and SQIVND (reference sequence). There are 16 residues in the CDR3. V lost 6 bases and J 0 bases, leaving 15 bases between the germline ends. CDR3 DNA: TGTGCCAGTAGGCTAGAAATGACGAATAGCAATCAGCCCCAGCATTTT. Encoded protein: CASRLEMTNSNQPQHF.

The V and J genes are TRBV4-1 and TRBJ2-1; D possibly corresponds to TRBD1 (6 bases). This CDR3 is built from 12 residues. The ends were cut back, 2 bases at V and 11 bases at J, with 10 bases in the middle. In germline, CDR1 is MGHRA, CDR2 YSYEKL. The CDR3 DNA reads TGCGCCAGCAGCCAACCTCGGGACAAGCAGTTCTTC. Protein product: CASSQPRDKQFF.

CDR3 nucleotides: TGTGCCAGAAGCTGGCCTCCGCTTCCGGACAGACATGGCTACACCTTC. It translates to CARSWPPLPDRHGYTF. This rearrangement joins TRBV5-3 to TRBJ1-2; possible D gene TRBD1, 6 bases. TRBV5-3 is assigned to the ORF class and has an uncertain function. Trimming took 3 bases from V and 6 from J, leaving 21 bases between them. The CDR3 loop spans 16 amino acids.

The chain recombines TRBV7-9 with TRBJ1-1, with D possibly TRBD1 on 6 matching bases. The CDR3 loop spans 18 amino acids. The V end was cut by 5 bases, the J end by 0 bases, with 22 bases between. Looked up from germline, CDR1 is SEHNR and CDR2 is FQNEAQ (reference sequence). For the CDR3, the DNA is TGTGCCAGCAGCGAGACAGGAGCCGAATCTTTTATGAACACTGAAGCTTTCTTT. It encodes CASSETGAESFMNTEAFF.